This T cell receptor beta chain was found in a study of monozygotic twins with inflammatory bowel disease. Study observations and caveats: Support for a single strong signal or clonotype associated with IBD was absent. Researchers report that IBD patients shared fewer clonotypes with others than healthy twins, especially amid disease activity.

Researchers used template switching to add UMIs featuring a 6-nucleotide sample barcode. TCRdb reprocessed the 5' RACE reads; each CDR3 protein has one entry and no DNA is given. The listing records about 160,000 distinct CDR3 sequences. The authors drew more than 2 ml of blood from each donor. The germline CDR1 and CDR2 sequences are SGHNT and YENEEA. This CDR3 has 15 residues. A remark on this clonotype: Its target is not known.

The sequence was obtained from a human donor with ulcerative colitis or Crohn's disease, or a healthy co-twin of an affected twin (not recorded which). The specimen was blood. The chain is built from TRBV11-3 and TRBJ2-1; TCRdb names TRBD1, which stays unverified in the absence of DNA. The CDR3 reads CASSLSVWQGNEQFF.